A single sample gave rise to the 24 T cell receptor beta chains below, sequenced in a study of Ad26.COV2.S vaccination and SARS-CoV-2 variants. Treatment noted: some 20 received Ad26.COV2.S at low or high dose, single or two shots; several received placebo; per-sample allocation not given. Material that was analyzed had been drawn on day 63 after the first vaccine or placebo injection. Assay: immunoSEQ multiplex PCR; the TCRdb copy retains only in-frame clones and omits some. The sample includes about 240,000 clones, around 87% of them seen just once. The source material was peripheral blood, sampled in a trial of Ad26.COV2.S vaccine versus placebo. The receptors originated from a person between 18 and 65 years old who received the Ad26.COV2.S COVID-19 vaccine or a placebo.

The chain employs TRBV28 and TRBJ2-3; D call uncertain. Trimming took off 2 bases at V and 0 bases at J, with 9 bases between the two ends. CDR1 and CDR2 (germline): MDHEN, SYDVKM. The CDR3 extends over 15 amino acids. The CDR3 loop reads CASSLGAFSTDTQYF. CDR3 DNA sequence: TGTGCCAGCAGTTTAGGAGCGTTTAGCACAGATACGCAGTATTTT.

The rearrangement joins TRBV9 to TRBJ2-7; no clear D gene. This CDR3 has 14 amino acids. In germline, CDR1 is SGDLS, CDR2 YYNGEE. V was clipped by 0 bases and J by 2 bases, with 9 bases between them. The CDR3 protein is CASSVGVYPYEQYF. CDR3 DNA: TGTGCCAGCAGCGTAGGGGTTTACCCCTACGAGCAGTACTTC.

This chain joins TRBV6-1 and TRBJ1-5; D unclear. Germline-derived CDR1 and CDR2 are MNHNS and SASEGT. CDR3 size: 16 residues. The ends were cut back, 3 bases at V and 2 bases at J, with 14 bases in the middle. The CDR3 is CASSERWRGGNQPQHF. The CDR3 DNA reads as TGTGCCAGCAGTGAGAGGTGGCGTGGGGGCAATCAGCCCCAGCATTTT.

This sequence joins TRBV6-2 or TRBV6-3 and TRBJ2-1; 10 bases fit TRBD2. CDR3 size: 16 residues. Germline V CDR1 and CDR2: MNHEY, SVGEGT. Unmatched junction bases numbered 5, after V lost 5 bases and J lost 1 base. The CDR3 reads CASSLGTSASYNEQFF. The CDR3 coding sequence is TGTGCCAGCAGTCTGGGGACTAGCGCATCCTACAATGAGCAGTTCTTC.

The CDR3: CASSLGQGAGRDGYTF. DNA of the CDR3: TGCGCCAGCAGCTTGGGACAGGGGGCTGGTCGTGATGGCTACACCTTC. This sequence joins TRBV5-1 and TRBJ1-2; 10 bases match TRBD1. V trimming: 0 bases; J trimming: 6 bases; junction bases outside the gene matches: 8. There are 16 residues in the CDR3. Per the germline V gene, CDR1 is SGHRS and CDR2 is YFSETQ.

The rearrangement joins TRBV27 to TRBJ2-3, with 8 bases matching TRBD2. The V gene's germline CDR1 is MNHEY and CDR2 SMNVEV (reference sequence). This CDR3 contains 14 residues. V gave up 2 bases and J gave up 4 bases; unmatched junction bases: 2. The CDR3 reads CASSLELAADTQYF. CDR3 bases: TGTGCCAGCAGTTTAGAACTAGCGGCAGATACGCAGTATTTT.

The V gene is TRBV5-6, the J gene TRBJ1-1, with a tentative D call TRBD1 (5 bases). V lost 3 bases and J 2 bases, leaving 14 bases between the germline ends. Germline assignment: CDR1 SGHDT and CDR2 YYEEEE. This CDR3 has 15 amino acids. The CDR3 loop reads CASSYQVGGNTEAFF. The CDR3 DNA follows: TGTGCCAGCAGCTATCAAGTCGGGGGTAACACTGAAGCTTTCTTT.

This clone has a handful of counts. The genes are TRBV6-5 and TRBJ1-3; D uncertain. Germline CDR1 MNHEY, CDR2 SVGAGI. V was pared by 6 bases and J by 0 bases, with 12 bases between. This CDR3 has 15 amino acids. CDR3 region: CASRIQEDSGNTIYF. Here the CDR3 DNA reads TGTGCCAGCAGAATTCAGGAAGACTCTGGAAACACCATATATTTT.

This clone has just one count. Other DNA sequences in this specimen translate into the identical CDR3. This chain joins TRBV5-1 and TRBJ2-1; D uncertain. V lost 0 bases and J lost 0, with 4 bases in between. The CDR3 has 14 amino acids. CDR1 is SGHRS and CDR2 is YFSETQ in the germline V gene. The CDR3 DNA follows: TGCGCCAGCAGCTTGGAGTCCTCCTACAATGAGCAGTTCTTC. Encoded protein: CASSLESSYNEQFF.

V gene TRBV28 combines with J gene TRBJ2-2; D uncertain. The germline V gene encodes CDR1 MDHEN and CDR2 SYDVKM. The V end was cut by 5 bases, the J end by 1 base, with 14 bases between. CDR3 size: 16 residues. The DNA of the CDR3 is TGTGCCAGCAGTCTGGAACGCCGGAGGAACACCGGGGAGCTGTTTTTT. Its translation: CASSLERRRNTGELFF.

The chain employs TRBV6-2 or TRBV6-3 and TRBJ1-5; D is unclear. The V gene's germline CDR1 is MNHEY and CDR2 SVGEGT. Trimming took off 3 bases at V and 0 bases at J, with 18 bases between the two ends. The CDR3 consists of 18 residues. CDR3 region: CASSYRRNQVYSNQPQHF. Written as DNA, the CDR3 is TGTGCCAGCAGTTATCGGAGGAATCAAGTATATAGCAATCAGCCCCAGCATTTT.

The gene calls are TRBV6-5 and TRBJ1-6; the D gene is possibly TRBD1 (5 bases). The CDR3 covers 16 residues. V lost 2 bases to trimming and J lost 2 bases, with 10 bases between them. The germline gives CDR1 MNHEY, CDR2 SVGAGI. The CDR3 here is CASSYARAPYNSPLHF. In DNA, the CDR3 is TGTGCCAGCAGTTACGCCAGGGCCCCCTATAATTCACCCCTCCACTTT.

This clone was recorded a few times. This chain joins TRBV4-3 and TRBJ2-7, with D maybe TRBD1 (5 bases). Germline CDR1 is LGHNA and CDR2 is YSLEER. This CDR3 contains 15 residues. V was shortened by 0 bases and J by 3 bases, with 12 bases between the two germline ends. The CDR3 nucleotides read TGCGCCAGCAGCCAAGATTTGGCAGGGTTCTACGAGCAGTACTTC. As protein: CASSQDLAGFYEQYF.

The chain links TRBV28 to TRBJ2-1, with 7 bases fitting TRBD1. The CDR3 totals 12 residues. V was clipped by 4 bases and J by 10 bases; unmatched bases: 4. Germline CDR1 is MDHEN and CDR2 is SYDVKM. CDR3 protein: CASSWGTAEQFF. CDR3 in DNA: TGTGCCAGCAGTTGGGGGACAGCGGAGCAGTTCTTC.

The DNA for the CDR3 is TGTGCCAGCATGACCGGGACAGACGCCTACGAGCAGTACTTC. Translated, it gives CASMTGTDAYEQYF. This chain uses TRBV28 with TRBJ2-7; 7 positions agree with TRBD1. This CDR3 is built from 14 residues. CDR1 and CDR2 from the germline V gene are MDHEN and SYDVKM. The V and J ends lost 7 bases and 2 bases, in that order; junction bases with no gene match: 8.

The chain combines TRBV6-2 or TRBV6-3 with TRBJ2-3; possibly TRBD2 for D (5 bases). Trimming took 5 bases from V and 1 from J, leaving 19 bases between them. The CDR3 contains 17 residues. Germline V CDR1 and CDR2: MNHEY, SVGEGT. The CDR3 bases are TGTGCCAGCAGTCCGAAACCGCGGGCAGGCGGCACAGATACGCAGTATTTT. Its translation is CASSPKPRAGGTDTQYF.

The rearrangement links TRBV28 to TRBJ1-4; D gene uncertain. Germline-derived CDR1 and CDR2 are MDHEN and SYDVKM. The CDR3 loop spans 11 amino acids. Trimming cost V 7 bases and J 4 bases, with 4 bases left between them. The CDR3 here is CASTLNEKLFF. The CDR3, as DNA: TGTGCCAGCACCCTTAATGAAAAACTGTTTTTT.

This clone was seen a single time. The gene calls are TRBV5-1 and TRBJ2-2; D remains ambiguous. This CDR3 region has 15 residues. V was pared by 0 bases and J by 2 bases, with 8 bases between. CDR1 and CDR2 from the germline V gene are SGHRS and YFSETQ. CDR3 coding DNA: TGCGCCAGCAGCTTGGTTCAGCCAAACACCGGGGAGCTGTTTTTT. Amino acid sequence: CASSLVQPNTGELFF.

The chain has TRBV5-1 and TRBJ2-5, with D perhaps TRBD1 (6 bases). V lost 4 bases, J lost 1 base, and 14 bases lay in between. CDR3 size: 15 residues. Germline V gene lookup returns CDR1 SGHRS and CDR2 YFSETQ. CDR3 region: CASSPLGATQETQYF. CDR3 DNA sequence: TGCGCCAGCAGCCCACTGGGGGCAACCCAAGAGACCCAGTACTTC.

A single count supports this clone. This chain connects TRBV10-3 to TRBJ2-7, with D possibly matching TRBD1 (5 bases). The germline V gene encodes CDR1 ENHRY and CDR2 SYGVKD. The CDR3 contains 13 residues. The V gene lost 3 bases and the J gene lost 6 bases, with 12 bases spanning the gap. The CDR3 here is CAISENSQGEQYF. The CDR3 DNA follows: TGTGCCATCAGTGAAAACTCCCAGGGCGAGCAGTACTTC.

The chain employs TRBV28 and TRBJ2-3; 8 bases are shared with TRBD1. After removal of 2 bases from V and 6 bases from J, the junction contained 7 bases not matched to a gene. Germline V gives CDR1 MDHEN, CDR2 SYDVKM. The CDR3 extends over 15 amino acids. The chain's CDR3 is CASSLRSGGVDTQYF. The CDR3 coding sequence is TGTGCCAGCAGTTTACGGTCAGGGGGCGTTGATACGCAGTATTTT.

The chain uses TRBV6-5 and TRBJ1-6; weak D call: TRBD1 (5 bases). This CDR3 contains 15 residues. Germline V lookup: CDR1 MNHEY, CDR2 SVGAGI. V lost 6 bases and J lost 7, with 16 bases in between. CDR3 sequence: CASSYLDGGNSPLHF. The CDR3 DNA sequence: TGTGCCAGCAGCTACCTTGATGGGGGGAATTCACCCCTCCACTTT.

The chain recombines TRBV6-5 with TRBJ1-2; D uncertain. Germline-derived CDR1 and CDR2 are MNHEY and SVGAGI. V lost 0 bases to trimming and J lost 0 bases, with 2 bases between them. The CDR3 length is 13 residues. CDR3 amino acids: CASSYSANYGYTF. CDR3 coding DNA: TGTGCCAGCAGTTACTCGGCTAACTATGGCTACACCTTC.

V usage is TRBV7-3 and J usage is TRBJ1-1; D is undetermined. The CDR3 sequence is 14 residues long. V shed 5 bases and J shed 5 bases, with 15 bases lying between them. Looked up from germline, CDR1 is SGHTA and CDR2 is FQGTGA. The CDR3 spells CASSVGPQRTEAFF. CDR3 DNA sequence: TGTGCCAGCAGCGTCGGACCTCAGAGGACTGAAGCTTTCTTT.